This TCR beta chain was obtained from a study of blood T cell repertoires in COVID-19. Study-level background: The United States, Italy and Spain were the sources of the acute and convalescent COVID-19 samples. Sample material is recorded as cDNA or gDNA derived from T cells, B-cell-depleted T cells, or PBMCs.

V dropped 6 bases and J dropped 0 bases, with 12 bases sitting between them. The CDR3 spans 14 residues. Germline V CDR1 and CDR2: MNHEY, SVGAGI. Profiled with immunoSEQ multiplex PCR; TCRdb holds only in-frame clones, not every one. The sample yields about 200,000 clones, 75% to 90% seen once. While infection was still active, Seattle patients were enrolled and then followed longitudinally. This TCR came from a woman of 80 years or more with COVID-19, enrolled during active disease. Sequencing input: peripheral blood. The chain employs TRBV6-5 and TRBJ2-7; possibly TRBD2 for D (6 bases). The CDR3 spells CASRGGLFSYEQYF. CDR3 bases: TGTGCCAGCAGGGGAGGTCTTTTCTCCTACGAGCAGTACTTC.